This passage covers 26 T cell receptor beta chains from one sample sequenced in a study of regulatory T cells in long-lasting Graves disease. iRepertoire HTBI primers and Arm-PCR of CDR3 regions built TCR beta libraries. MiXCR was run by TCRdb on the multiplex PCR reads, yielding one entry per CDR3 protein. The table has 400,000 or so distinct CDR3 sequences, around 21% seen once. Stated time point: persistent/refractory GD, antithyroid drugs over 5 years with positive TRAb. RNA isolated from PBMCs was used to make the TCR library. The sequencing used peripheral blood mononuclear cells (PBMCs), collected when the disease was refractory, from a patient treated with antithyroid drugs. All receptors derive from a female donor with Graves disease.

This clonotype was observed at least ten times. This chain links TRBV7-2 with TRBJ2-5; D is unclear. The V end was cut by 5 bases, the J end by 6 bases, with 13 bases between. The CDR3 loop spans 13 amino acids. CDR1 is SGHTA, CDR2 FQGNSA, per germline. CDR3 in DNA: TGTGCCAGCAGCACCCACCAAAGCCAGACCCAGTACTTC. This translates into CASSTHQSQTQYF.

The CDR3 nucleotides are TGTGCCAGTAGAACATCTGACAGTTACGGGAACACTGAAGCTTTCTTT. Protein sequence: CASRTSDSYGNTEAFF. The chain is built from TRBV19 and TRBJ1-1, with a tentative D call TRBD1 (5 bases). This CDR3 has 16 amino acids. The V end was cut by 6 bases, the J end by 1 base, with 18 bases between. The germline CDR1 and CDR2 sequences are LNHDA and SQIVND (reference sequence).

There are a few counts of this clonotype. The chain employs TRBV12-3 or TRBV12-4 and TRBJ2-5; D unclear. The V end lost 7 bases, the J end lost 2 bases, and 11 bases lay between the germline ends. This CDR3 is built from 13 residues. The CDR3 here is CASTFYLQETQYF. CDR3 coding DNA: TGTGCCAGCACCTTCTACCTACAAGAGACCCAGTACTTC.

This clonotype is a singleton in its sample. This rearrangement joins TRBV4-3 to TRBJ2-7, with 14 positions matching TRBD2. The CDR3 runs 20 residues. J gave up 4 bases and V 0 bases, and 14 bases lay outside the gene matches. Germline loops: CDR1 LGHNA, CDR2 YSLEER. CDR3 nucleotide sequence: TGCGCCAGCAGCCAAGATCGACTAGCGGGAGGGCCGGGTCAGAATTACGAGCAGTACTTC. Its translation: CASSQDRLAGGPGQNYEQYF.

Points on this clonotype: A much larger clone sits a single nucleotide away, making a read error possible. This chain uses TRBV11-2 with TRBJ2-5; no reliable D call. This CDR3 comprises 13 residues. Looked up from germline, CDR1 is SGHAT and CDR2 is FQNNGV. CDR3 loop: CASSLILQETRYF. CDR3 in DNA: TGTGCCAGCAGCTTAATCCTCCAAGAGACCCGGTACTTC.

In regard to this clonotype: The likely explanation is a read error, given a far larger clone one base away. The chain couples TRBV28 to TRBJ2-7; 9 bases agree with TRBD1. Trimming took 6 bases from V and 3 from J; bases not matched to a gene: 6. Germline CDR1 MDHEN, CDR2 SYDVKM. CDR3 length: 14 residues. As DNA, the CDR3 is TGTGCCAGCAGCCATCAGGACAGGGGCTACGAGCAGTACTTC. It encodes CASSHQDRGYEQYF.

J is TRBJ1-4 and V is TRBV30, with 8 bases that match TRBD1. Germline lookup yields CDR1 GTSNPN and CDR2 SVGIG (reference sequence). CDR3 length: 18 residues. V was pared by 0 bases and J by 1 base, with 10 bases of the junction left unmatched. The CDR3 bases are TGTGCCTGGAGTGTCCTTGCAGGGGGCGTAGTAACTAATGAAAAACTGTTTTTT. It is translated as CAWSVLAGGVVTNEKLFF.

This clonotype was seen repeatedly, ten times or more. The gene calls are TRBV28 and TRBJ2-7; D remains ambiguous. Germline V gene sequence: CDR1 MDHEN, CDR2 SYDVKM. Trimming cost V 5 bases and J 7 bases, with 12 bases left between them. CDR3 length: 12 residues. The CDR3 reads CASSLLSREQYF. The CDR3 DNA sequence: TGTGCCAGCAGTCTCCTCTCTCGGGAGCAGTACTTC.

This clonotype was seen many times. CDR3 in amino acids: CASSQARGAALGETQYF. CDR3 in DNA: TGTGCCAGCAGTCAAGCCCGAGGAGCGGCACTCGGGGAGACCCAGTACTTC. The V and J genes are TRBV28 and TRBJ2-5, with D tentatively TRBD2 (5 bases). Germline CDR1 is MDHEN and CDR2 is SYDVKM. V lost 5 bases and J 5 bases, leaving 24 bases between the germline ends. The length of the CDR3 is 17 residues.

The V and J genes are TRBV11-2 and TRBJ2-2, with D possibly matching TRBD2 (5 bases). V lost 4 bases and J lost 3, with 15 bases in between. Germline values: CDR1 SGHAT, CDR2 FQNNGV. The length of the CDR3 is 16 residues. The CDR3 DNA sequence: TGTGCCAGCAGCTCGCGAACTAGGCGGGACACCGGGGAGCTGTTTTTT. Protein product: CASSSRTRRDTGELFF.

V and J are TRBV19 and TRBJ2-7; either TRBD1 or TRBD2 may fit D (5 bases each). Germline assignment: CDR1 LNHDA and CDR2 SQIVND (reference sequence). CDR3 length: 13 residues. V lost 4 bases and J 3 bases, leaving 10 bases between the germline ends. CDR3 nucleotides: TGTGCCAGTAGTAGGGGGATCGGCTACGAGCAGTACTTC. It encodes CASSRGIGYEQYF.

The J gene is TRBJ2-5, the V gene TRBV6-2 or TRBV6-3; 7 nucleotides match TRBD1. In germline, CDR1 is MNHEY, CDR2 SVGEGT. With 0 bases clipped from V and 5 bases from J, the junction kept 18 bases outside the gene matches. CDR3 length: 19 residues. CDR3 bases: TGTGCCAGCAGTTACTCGACGGGTCAGCCGACAGGGCCGCGGGAGACCCAGTACTTC. It encodes CASSYSTGQPTGPRETQYF.

This clonotype was detected ten times or more. The chain recombines TRBV3-1 with TRBJ1-5; TRBD1 matches 10 bases. V shed 3 bases, J shed 4 bases, and the junction held 6 bases outside the gene matches. The germline V gene encodes CDR1 LGHDT and CDR2 YNNKEL (reference sequence). The CDR3 consists of 16 residues. This CDR3 is CASSQGGTGANQPQHF. CDR3 nucleotides: TGTGCCAGCAGCCAGGGCGGGACAGGGGCTAATCAGCCCCAGCATTTT.

V and J are TRBV3-2 and TRBJ2-7; TRBD1, the table's D call, lacks a check against the DNA. TRBV3-2 represents a pseudogene. The CDR3 consists of 11 residues. This chain's CDR3 is CASSKPPGQYF. DNA for the CDR3: TGTGCCAGCAGCAAGCCCCCGGGGCAGTACTTC.

This clonotype was seen ten or more times. The V gene is TRBV18, the J gene TRBJ1-2; D unclear. The CDR3 sequence is 16 residues long. V lost 0 bases and J 3 bases, leaving 14 bases between the germline ends. CDR1 and CDR2 (germline): KGHSH, LQKENI. CDR3 sequence reads: CASSPPWGNLDYGYTF. The CDR3 bases are TGTGCCAGCTCACCACCGTGGGGTAATCTTGACTATGGCTACACCTTC.

The V call is TRBV27, the J call TRBJ1-1, with D maybe TRBD1 (5 bases). The CDR3 consists of 16 residues. Trimming left V 6 bases short and J 5 bases short, with 22 bases between. In germline, CDR1 is MNHEY, CDR2 SMNVEV (reference sequence). CDR3 in DNA: TGTGCCAGCAGGAAACTTCCGGGACCCCGAGGGACTGAAGCTTTCTTT. Its translation is CASRKLPGPRGTEAFF.

There are many counts of this clonotype. The rearrangement uses TRBV27 and TRBJ1-5; 7 bases agree with TRBD1. V was clipped by 8 bases and J by 6 bases; unmatched bases: 16. The CDR3 consists of 16 residues. Germline lookup yields CDR1 MNHEY and CDR2 SMNVEV (reference sequence). The CDR3 region has the DNA TGTGCCAGCGCCCGTTCACGGCAGCCAGGGGGTCAGCCCCAGCATTTT. Translation gives CASARSRQPGGQPQHF.

The genes are TRBV6-1 and TRBJ1-2, with TRBD1 as a possible D gene (5 bases). This CDR3 is built from 15 residues. With 5 bases removed from V and 2 bases from J, the gap between germline ends came to 15 bases. Germline V CDR1 and CDR2: MNHNS, SASEGT. Here the CDR3 reads CASSHGTGYNYGYTF. The CDR3 DNA reads TGTGCCAGCAGTCATGGGACGGGTTACAACTATGGCTACACCTTC.

This clonotype occurred many times. The rearrangement links TRBV28 to TRBJ2-5; D gene unclear. V lost 4 bases, J lost 2 bases, and 11 bases lay in between. This CDR3 spans 14 amino acids. Germline CDR1 MDHEN, CDR2 SYDVKM. CDR3 in DNA: TGTGCCAGCAGTTATAAGGACCTACAAGAGACCCAGTACTTC. Protein: CASSYKDLQETQYF.

The sample holds a few counts of this clonotype. The chain couples TRBV19 to TRBJ2-1; 11 nucleotides match TRBD2. The CDR3 is 13 amino acids. J was trimmed by 12 bases and V by 3 bases; bases with no gene match: 4. CDR1 and CDR2 from the germline V gene are LNHDA and SQIVND (reference sequence). This chain's CDR3 is CASSITSGSGQFF. The CDR3 DNA sequence: TGTGCCAGTAGTATTACTAGCGGGAGTGGGCAGTTCTTC.

This clonotype came up a few times. This rearrangement joins TRBV2 to TRBJ1-2; the D is unclear. With 5 bases removed from V and 3 bases from J, the gap between germline ends came to 10 bases. Germline loops: CDR1 SNHLY, CDR2 FYNNEI. The CDR3 spans 13 residues. Here the CDR3 reads CASSYQVYYGYTF. The CDR3 region has the DNA TGTGCCAGCAGTTACCAGGTATACTATGGCTACACCTTC. The variable domain in full, completed from reference TRBV2 and TRBJ1-2, reads EPEVTQTPSHQVTQMGQEVILRCVPISNHLYFYWYRQILGQKVEFLVSFYNNEISEKSEIFDDQFSVERPDGSNFTLKIRSTKLEDSAMYFCASSYQVYYGYTFGSGTRLTVV.

This clonotype was seen repeatedly, ten times or more. The chain is built from TRBV24-1 and TRBJ1-1, with D possibly being TRBD1 (6 bases). The CDR3 extends over 14 amino acids. Trimming removed 5 bases from V and 1 base from J, with 10 bases in between. Germline loops: CDR1 KGHDR, CDR2 SFDVKD. CDR3 bases: TGTGCCACCAGTGCCACGACAGGGAACACTGAAGCTTTCTTT. Amino acid sequence: CATSATTGNTEAFF.

The sample holds many counts of this clonotype. The chain is built from TRBV7-9 and TRBJ1-1; D gene uncertain. Deletions cut 7 bases from V and 2 bases from J, with 5 bases between. Germline V gives CDR1 SEHNR, CDR2 FQNEAQ (reference sequence). The CDR3 is 11 residues long. The CDR3 DNA is TGTGCCAGCATCGAAAACACTGAAGCTTTCTTT. Translating gives CASIENTEAFF.

This clonotype showed up just once. This chain uses TRBV7-2 with TRBJ1-3, with D hard to call. CDR3 length equals 15 residues. The germline gives CDR1 SGHTA, CDR2 FQGNSA. V lost 5 bases and J lost 4, with 15 bases in between. CDR3 sequence reads: CASSPQTLDGNTIYF. The DNA of the CDR3 is TGTGCCAGCAGCCCCCAGACTCTCGACGGAAACACCATATATTTT.

This clonotype showed up many times. The genes are TRBV6-1 and TRBJ1-2, with 7 bases matching TRBD1. The ends lost 3 bases at V and 6 bases at J; junction bases unmatched: 4. CDR3 length: 13 residues. Per the germline V gene, CDR1 is MNHNS and CDR2 is SASEGT. This CDR3 is CASSEGQRHGYTF. The CDR3 coding sequence is TGTGCCAGCAGTGAGGGACAGAGGCATGGCTACACCTTC.

This clonotype was seen ten or more times. J is TRBJ2-7 and V is TRBV28, with D tentatively TRBD1 (6 bases). V was shortened by 7 bases and J by 4 bases, with 17 bases between the two germline ends. Germline assignment: CDR1 MDHEN and CDR2 SYDVKM. This CDR3 has 14 residues. The CDR3 DNA reads as TGTGCCAGCAACGGGGCCGGGACACAATACGAGCAGTACTTC. It translates to CASNGAGTQYEQYF.